This T cell receptor beta chain comes out of a study of cytomegalovirus exposure and HLA in healthy donors. A word on this clone: What it binds is unknown.

Study-wide results and caveats: HLA alleles were associated with 17,000 or so TCR beta sequences in a later analysis at 0.05 false discovery rate. A prior analysis recorded that most TCR beta V segments were productive about 87% or about 30% of the time. Later analysis indicated greater clonal expansion among HLA-associated TCR beta chains than among equally common other chains.

PCR was performed using 60 Vbeta and 13 Jbeta primers. Sequenced by immunoSEQ multiplex PCR; TCRdb stores in-frame clones only, minus some. The table shows hundreds of thousands of clones, with over 65% occurring only once. The receptor was isolated from a man aged 18 to 29 in good health and CMV-seronegative. The sample comprised PBMCs.

Here the CDR3 reads CASSVLPRADTQYF. CDR3 in DNA: TGTGCCAGCAGTGTGTTGCCGAGGGCAGATACGCAGTATTTT. This chain joins TRBV6-1 and TRBJ2-3; possible D gene TRBD2, 5 bases. Trimming shortened V by 4 bases and J by 4 bases, and 12 bases separated the two germline ends. This CDR3 is 14 amino acids long. Germline V gene data show CDR1 as MNHNS and CDR2 as SASEGT.